This T cell receptor (beta chain) was captured by sequencing in a study of cytomegalovirus exposure and HLA in healthy donors. The wider study: One earlier analysis, a look at 150 million to 200 million T cells, found approximately 120 million unique TCR beta sequences. Study-level results: DRB1 showed the most TCR associations and HLA-C the fewest in a later analysis, as rates varied by HLA locus. Reports credit the classifier with highly specific, highly sensitive diagnosis of cytomegalovirus status.

To note about this clone: Its target is unknown.

Amplification used 60 Vbeta primers and 13 Jbeta primers. Clones were read by immunoSEQ multiplex PCR, and TCRdb kept only the in-frame ones, dropping some. The table has more than 85,000 clones, nearly 70% seen once. This CDR3 contains 12 residues. V dropped 3 bases and J dropped 2 bases, with 5 bases sitting between them. From germline, CDR1 is SNHLY and CDR2 FYNNEI. Sequencing was done on a sample of PBMCs. This sequence originates from a woman in her forties or fifties in good health and CMV-seropositive. The chain couples TRBV2 to TRBJ2-7, with D hard to call. The CDR3 nucleotides are TGTGCCAGCAGTGACGTCCCCTACGAGCAGTACTTC. Translating it yields CASSDVPYEQYF.